This TCR beta chain is drawn from a study of chemoradiotherapy in HPV16-positive cancers. Findings and caveats of the study: Better recurrence-free survival went with HPV-responsive T-cell expansion in HPV16-positive patients. The functional HPV-specific definition rests on just two HPV16-positive patients.

The CDR3 has 16 amino acids. Germline V CDR1 and CDR2: LNHDA, SQIVND (reference sequence). The trim removed 5 bases at V and 2 bases at J, leaving 11 bases unmatched. The method was immunoSEQ multiplex PCR; TCRdb's version includes in-frame clones alone and lacks a portion of them. The repertoire consists of around 6,300 clones, with 80% to 95% occurring once and the leading ten covering about 1.8%. This clone occurred a few times. What it recognizes is unknown. The receptor was isolated from a human donor with HPV-associated anogenital cancer. V is TRBV19 and J is TRBJ1-2; 7 bases are shared with TRBD1. The sequenced sample was blood, obtained from a patient who underwent chemoradiotherapy. The chain's CDR3 is CASSPPTGWGNYGYTF. CDR3 DNA sequence: TGTGCCAGTAGTCCACCGACAGGGTGGGGCAACTATGGCTACACCTTC.